These 6 T cell receptor beta chains were sequenced from one sample in a study of T cells in Graves' hyperthyroidism and ophthalmopathy. RNA transcripts were the template for amplifying TCR beta CDR3 regions. HTBI primers were employed in a first-round RT-PCR of the TCR CDR3. TCRdb re-called the multiplex PCR reads through MiXCR, storing one row per CDR3 protein. The sample yields over 500,000 distinct CDR3 sequences, 14% seen once. The source material was blood. The receptors stem from a woman aged 40-49 years with Graves' hyperthyroidism.

At least ten counts were recorded for this clonotype. The chain uses TRBV10-1 and TRBJ1-2, with TRBD1 matching 7 bases. V lost 1 base, J lost 4 bases, and 9 bases stayed unmatched. Germline-derived CDR1 and CDR2 are WNHNN and SYGVQD (reference sequence). This CDR3 has 16 amino acids. DNA for the CDR3: TGCGCCAGCAGTGAGTGGGCTGGGGACAGATGCTATGGCTACACCTTC. It specifies CASSEWAGDRCYGYTF.

In this sample, this clonotype turned up many times. The chain combines TRBV12-3 or TRBV12-4 with TRBJ2-7, with D perhaps being TRBD1 or TRBD2 (6 bases each). The CDR3 totals 15 residues. Trimming left V 4 bases short and J 3 bases short, with 16 bases between. CDR3 DNA: TGTGCCAGCAGTTATATGAGTGGGGGGCTCTACGAGCAGTACTTC. It specifies CASSYMSGGLYEQYF.

The rearrangement joins TRBV5-1 to TRBJ2-4; 8 positions match TRBD1. J was trimmed by 8 bases and V by 7 bases; bases with no gene match: 5. CDR3 length equals 12 residues. CDR1 and CDR2 from the germline V gene are SGHRS and YFSETQ. The CDR3 loop is CASRGQGDIQYF. In DNA form, the CDR3 reads TGCGCCAGCCGCGGACAGGGAGACATTCAGTACTTC.

This clonotype was observed many times. CDR3 nucleotides: TGTGCCAGCAGTTTAATAGGACAGGAAGCTTTCTTT. Protein: CASSLIGQEAFF. This chain links TRBV12-3 or TRBV12-4 with TRBJ1-1; tentatively, D is TRBD1 (6 bases). Trimming pared 2 bases from V and 8 bases from J, leaving 9 bases between. The CDR3 has 12 amino acids.

This clonotype was counted a few times. This sequence may be a read error, since a much larger clone differs from it by one base. The chain is built from TRBV2 and TRBJ2-7, with 15 bases identical to TRBD2. Germline V lookup: CDR1 SNHLY, CDR2 FYNNEI. The CDR3 is 14 residues long. The CDR3 protein is CVSRLGTSGGKQYF. The DNA of the CDR3 is TGTGTCAGCAGACTGGGGACTAGCGGGGGGAAGCAGTACTTC. Looking up the rest from reference TRBV2 and TRBJ2-7 gives the full variable domain: EPEVTQTPSHQVTQMGQEVILRCVPISNHLYFYWYRQILGQKVEFLVSFYNNEISEKSEIFDDQFSVERPDGSNFTLKIRSTKLEDSAMYFCVSRLGTSGGKQYFGPGTRLTVT.

There are a few counts of this clonotype. This chain joins TRBV9 and TRBJ1-2; 7 bases are a match to TRBD1. The CDR3 runs to 14 residues. J gave up 8 bases and V 4 bases, and 11 bases lay outside the gene matches. Germline loops: CDR1 SGDLS, CDR2 YYNGEE. CDR3 nucleotides: TGTGCCAGCAGCCCCCCGACAGGGTCGGGCGGCTACACCTTC. This encodes CASSPPTGSGGYTF.